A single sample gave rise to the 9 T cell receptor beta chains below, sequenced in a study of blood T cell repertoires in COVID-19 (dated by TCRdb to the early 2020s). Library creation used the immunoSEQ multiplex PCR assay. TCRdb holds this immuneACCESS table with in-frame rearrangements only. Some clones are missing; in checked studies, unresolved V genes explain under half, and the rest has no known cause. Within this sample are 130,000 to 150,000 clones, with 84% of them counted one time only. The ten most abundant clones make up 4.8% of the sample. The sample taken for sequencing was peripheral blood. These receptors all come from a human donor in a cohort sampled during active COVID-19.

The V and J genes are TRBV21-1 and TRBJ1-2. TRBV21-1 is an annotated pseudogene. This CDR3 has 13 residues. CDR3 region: CASSKAGEGERAF. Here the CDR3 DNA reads TGTGCCAGCAGCAAAGCTGGGGAGGGGGAAAGGGCCTTC.

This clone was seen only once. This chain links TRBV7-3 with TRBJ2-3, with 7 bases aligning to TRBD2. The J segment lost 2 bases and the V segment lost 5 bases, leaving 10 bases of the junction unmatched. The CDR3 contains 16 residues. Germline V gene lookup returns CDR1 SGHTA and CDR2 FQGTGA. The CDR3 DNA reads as TGTGCCAGCAGCCCCGGGTTTGGGGGGGACACAGATACGCAGTATTTT. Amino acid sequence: CASSPGFGGDTDTQYF.

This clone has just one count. The CDR3 DNA sequence: TGTGCCAGCAGTTACTCGGAGCGACAGTACTTC. This codes for CASSYSERQYF. The genes are TRBV6-5 and TRBJ2-7; D ambiguous. V was trimmed by 0 bases and J by 10 bases, leaving 7 bases between them. The CDR3 is 11 residues long. CDR1 and CDR2 from the germline V gene are MNHEY and SVGAGI.

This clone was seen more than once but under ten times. CDR3: CASSPPGTGGTDTQYF. The DNA for the CDR3 is TGTGCCAGCAGCCCCCCGGGGACAGGAGGAACAGATACGCAGTATTTT. The chain carries TRBV7-8 and TRBJ2-3; TRBD1 matches at 8 bases. The V segment lost 5 bases and the J segment 3 bases; nucleotides outside the gene matches: 10. This CDR3 has 16 amino acids. The germline gives CDR1 SGHVS, CDR2 FQNEAQ. The variable domain in full, completed from reference TRBV7-8 and TRBJ2-3, reads GAGVSQSPRYKVAKRGQDVALRCDPISGHVSLFWYQQALGQGPEFLTYFQNEAQLDKSGLPSDRFFAERPEGSVSTLKIQRTQQEDSAVYLCASSPPGTGGTDTQYFGPGTRLTVL.

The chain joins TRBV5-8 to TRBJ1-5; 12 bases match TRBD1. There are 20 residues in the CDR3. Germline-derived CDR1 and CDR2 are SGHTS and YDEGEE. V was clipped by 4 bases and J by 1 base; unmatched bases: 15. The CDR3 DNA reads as TGTGCCAGCAGCCTGTCATGGGGGACAGGGGGCATCGGGAGCAATCAGCCCCAGCATTTT. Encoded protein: CASSLSWGTGGIGSNQPQHF.

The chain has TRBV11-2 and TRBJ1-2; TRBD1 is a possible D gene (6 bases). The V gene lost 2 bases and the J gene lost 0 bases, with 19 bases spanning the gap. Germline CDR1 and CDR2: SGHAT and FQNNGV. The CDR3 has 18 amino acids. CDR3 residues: CASSLFGQMAPANYGYTF. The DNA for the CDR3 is TGTGCCAGCAGCTTATTCGGACAGATGGCTCCCGCTAACTATGGCTACACCTTC. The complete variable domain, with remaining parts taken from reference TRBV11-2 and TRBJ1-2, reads EAGVAQSPRYKIIEKRQSVAFWCNPISGHATLYWYQQILGQGPKLLIQFQNNGVVDDSQLPKDRFSAERLKGVDSTLKIQPAKLEDSAVYLCASSLFGQMAPANYGYTFGSGTRLTVV.

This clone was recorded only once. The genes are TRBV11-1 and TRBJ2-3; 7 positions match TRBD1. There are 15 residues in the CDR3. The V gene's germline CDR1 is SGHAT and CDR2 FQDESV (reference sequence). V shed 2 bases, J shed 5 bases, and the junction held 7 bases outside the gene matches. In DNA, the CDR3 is TGTGCCAGCAGCTTAACTGGACAGGTTAGAGATACGCAGTATTTT. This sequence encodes CASSLTGQVRDTQYF.

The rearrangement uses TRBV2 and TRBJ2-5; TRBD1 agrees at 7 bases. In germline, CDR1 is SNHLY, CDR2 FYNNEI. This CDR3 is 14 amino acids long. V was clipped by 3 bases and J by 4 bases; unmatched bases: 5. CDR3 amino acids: CASSDQGGGETQYF. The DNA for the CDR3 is TGTGCCAGCAGTGATCAAGGGGGCGGAGAGACCCAGTACTTC.

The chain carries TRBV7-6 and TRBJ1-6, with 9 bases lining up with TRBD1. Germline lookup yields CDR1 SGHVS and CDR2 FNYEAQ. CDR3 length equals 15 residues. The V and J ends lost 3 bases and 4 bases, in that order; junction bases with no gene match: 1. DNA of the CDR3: TGTGCCAGCAGCTTGACAGGGGGATATAATTCACCCCTCCACTTT. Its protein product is CASSLTGGYNSPLHF.